The T cell receptor beta chain described here comes from a study of blood T cell repertoires in COVID-19. Across the whole study: From the United States, Italy and Spain came samples of acute and convalescent COVID-19. PBMCs, B-cell-depleted T cells, or T cells were the source of the cDNA or gDNA that made up the material.

The CDR3 spans 16 residues. Trimming pared 0 bases from V and 3 bases from J, leaving 13 bases between. Looked up from germline, CDR1 is SGHDT and CDR2 is YYEEEE. As originally analysed: Estimated nucleated cell counts came from reference gene primer amplification. Profiling relied on immunoSEQ multiplex PCR, and the TCRdb table lists in-frame clones only, not all of them. That table furnishes V, J and clone size, whereas the DNA furnished D and trimming. The sample has approximately 130,000 clones, almost 80% seen once. The receptor comes from a human donor in a cohort sampled during active COVID-19. The sample consisted of peripheral blood. The J gene is TRBJ1-5, the V gene TRBV5-6; a weak D match, TRBD1 (6 bases). CDR3 in amino acids: CASSLGGGQNNQPQHF. In nucleotides, the CDR3 is TGTGCCAGCAGCTTGGGAGGCGGACAGAACAATCAGCCCCAGCATTTT.